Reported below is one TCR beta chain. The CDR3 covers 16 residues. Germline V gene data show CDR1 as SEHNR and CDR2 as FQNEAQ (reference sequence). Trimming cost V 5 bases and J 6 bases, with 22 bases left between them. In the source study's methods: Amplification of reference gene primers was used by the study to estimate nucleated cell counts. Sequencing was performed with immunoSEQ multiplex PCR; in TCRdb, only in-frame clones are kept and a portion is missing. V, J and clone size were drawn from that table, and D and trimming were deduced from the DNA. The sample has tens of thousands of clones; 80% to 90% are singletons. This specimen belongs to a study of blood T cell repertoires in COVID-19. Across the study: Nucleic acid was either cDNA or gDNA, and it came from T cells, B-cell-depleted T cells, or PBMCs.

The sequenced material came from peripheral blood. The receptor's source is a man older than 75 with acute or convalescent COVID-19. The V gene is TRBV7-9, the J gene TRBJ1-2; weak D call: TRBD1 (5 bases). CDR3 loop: CASSASPQGIVDGYTF. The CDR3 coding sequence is TGTGCCAGCAGCGCATCCCCTCAGGGAATTGTGGATGGCTACACCTTC.